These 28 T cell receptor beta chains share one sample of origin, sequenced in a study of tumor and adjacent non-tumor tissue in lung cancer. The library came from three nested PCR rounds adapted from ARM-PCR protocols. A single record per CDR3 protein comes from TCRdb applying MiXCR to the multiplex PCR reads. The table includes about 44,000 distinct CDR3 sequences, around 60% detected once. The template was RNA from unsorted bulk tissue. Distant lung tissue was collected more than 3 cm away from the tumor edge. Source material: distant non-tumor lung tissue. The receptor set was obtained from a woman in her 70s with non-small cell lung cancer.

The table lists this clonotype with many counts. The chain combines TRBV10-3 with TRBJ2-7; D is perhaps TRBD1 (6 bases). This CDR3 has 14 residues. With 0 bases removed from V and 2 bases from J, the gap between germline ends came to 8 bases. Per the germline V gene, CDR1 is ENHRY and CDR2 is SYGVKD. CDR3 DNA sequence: TGTGCCATCAGTGAGTCCCGGGACACCTACGAGCAGTACTTC. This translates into CAISESRDTYEQYF.

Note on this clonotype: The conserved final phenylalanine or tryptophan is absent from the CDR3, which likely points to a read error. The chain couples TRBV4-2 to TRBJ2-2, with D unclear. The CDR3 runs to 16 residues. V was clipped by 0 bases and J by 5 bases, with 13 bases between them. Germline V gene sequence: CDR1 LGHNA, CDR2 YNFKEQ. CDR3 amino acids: CASSQDMTPRTGELFL. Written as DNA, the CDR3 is TGTGCCAGCAGCCAAGATATGACCCCACGTACCGGGGAGCTGTTTCTT.

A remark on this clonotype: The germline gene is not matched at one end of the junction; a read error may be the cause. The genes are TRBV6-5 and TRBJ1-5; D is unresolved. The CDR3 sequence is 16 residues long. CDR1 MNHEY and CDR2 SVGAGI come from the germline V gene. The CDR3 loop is CASRSSTDWVNQSQHF. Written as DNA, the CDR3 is TGTGCCAGCCGCTCAAGTACGGACTGGGTCAATCAGTCCCAGCATTTT.

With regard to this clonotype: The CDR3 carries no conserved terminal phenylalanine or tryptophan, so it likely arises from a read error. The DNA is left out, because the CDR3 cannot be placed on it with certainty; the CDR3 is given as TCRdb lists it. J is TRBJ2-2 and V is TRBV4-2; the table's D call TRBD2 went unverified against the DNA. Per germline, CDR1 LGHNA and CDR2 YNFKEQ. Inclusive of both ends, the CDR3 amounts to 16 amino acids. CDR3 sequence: CASRQDWATNTGELFS.

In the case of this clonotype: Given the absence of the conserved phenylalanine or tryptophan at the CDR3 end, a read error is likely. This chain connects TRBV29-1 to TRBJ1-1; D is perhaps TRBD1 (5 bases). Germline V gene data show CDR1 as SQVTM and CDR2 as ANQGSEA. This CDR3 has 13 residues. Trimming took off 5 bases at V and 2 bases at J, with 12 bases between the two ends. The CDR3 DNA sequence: TGCAGCGTTCCCCCAGGGAGTAACACTGAAGCTTTCTTA. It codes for CSVPPGSNTEAFL.

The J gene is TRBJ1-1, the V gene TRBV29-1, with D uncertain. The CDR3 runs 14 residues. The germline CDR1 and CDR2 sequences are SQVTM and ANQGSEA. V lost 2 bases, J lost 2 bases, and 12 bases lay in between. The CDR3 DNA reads TGCAGCGTTGAAACGGTGTCCAGAAACACTGAAGCTTTCTTT. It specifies CSVETVSRNTEAFF.

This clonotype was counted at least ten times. Here the CDR3 DNA reads TGTGCCAGCTTGACCCGGGGGGGCTCCTACGAGCAGTACTTC. Translated: CASLTRGGSYEQYF. V and J are TRBV28 and TRBJ2-7; 8 positions agree with TRBD2. The V segment lost 8 bases and the J segment 0 bases; nucleotides outside the gene matches: 6. The CDR3 totals 14 residues. Germline CDR1 is MDHEN and CDR2 is SYDVKM.

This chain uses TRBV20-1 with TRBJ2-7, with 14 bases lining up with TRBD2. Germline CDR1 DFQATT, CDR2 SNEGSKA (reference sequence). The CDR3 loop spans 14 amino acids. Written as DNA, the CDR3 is TGCGGTGGTAGAGGGACTAGCGGGAGAGACGAGCAGTACTTC. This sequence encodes CGGRGTSGRDEQYF.

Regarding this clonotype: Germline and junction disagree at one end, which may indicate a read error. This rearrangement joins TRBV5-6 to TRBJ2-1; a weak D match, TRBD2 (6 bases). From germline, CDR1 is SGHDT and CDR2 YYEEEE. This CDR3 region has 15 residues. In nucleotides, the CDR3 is TGTGCCAACAGCCCGGGGGTCCAGTCCTACAATGAGCAGTCCTTC. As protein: CANSPGVQSYNEQSF.

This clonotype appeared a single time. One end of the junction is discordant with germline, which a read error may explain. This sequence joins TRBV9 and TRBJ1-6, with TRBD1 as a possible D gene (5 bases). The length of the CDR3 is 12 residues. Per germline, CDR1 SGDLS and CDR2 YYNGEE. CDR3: CVSSGDGYTLHF. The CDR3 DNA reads TGTGTCAGCAGCGGGGACGGGTACACCCTCCACTTT.

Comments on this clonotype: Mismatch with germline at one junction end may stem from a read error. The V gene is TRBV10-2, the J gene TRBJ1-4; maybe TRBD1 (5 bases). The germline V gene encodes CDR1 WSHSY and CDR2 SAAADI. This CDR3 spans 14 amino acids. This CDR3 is CASRLSRTNEKPFF. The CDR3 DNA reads TGCGCCAGCAGACTATCCCGGACAAATGAAAAACCGTTTTTT.

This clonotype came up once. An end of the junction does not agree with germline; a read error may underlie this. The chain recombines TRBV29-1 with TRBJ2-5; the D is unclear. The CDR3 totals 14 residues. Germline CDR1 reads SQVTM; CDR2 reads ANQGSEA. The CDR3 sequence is CSILPLAAKETRYF. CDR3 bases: TGCAGCATTCTACCGTTGGCGGCAAAAGAGACCCGGTACTTC.

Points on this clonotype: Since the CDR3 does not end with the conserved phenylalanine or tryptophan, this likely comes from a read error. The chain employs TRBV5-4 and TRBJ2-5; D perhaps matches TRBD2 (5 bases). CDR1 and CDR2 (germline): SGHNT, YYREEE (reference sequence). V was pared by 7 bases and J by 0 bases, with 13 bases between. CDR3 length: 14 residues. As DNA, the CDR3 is TGTGCCAGCCCCCCTAGCCGCTACCAAGAGACCCAGTACGTC. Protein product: CASPPSRYQETQYV.

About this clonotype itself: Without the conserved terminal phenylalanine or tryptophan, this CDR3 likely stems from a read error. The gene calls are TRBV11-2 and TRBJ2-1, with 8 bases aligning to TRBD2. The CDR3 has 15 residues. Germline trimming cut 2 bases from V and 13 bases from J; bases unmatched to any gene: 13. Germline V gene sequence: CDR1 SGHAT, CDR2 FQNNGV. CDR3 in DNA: TGTGCCAGCAGCTTACGGACTAGCCTGGGAACCGAACAGTTCTTA. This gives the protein CASSLRTSLGTEQFL.

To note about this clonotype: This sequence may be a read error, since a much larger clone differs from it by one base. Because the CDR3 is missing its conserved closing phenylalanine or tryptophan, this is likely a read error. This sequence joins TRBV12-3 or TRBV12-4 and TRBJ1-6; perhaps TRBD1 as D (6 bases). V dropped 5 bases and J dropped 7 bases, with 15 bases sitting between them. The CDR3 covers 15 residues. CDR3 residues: CASSRTTGMNSPLHL. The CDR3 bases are TGTGCCAGCAGTCGTACTACAGGGATGAATTCACCCCTCCACTTG.

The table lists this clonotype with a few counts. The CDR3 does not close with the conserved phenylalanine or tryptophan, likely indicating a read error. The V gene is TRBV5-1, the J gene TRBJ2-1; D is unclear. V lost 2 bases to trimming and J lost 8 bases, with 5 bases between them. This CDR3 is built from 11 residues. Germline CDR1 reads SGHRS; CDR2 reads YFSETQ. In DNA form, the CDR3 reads TGCGCCAGCAGCTTCGTCCATGAGCAGTTCCTC. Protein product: CASSFVHEQFL.

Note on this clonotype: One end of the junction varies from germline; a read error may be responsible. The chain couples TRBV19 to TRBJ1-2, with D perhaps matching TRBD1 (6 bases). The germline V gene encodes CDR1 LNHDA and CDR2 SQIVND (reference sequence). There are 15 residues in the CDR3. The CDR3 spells CASTIVQGLIPGYNF. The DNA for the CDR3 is TGTGCCAGTACTATAGTTCAGGGGCTGATTCCTGGCTACAACTTC.

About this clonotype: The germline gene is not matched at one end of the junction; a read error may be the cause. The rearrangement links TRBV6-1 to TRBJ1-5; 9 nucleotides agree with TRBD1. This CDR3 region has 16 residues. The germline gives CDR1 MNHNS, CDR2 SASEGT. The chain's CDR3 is CANRGEDRGLNQPQHF. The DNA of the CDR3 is TGCGCCAATCGGGGGGAGGACAGGGGATTAAATCAGCCCCAGCATTTT.

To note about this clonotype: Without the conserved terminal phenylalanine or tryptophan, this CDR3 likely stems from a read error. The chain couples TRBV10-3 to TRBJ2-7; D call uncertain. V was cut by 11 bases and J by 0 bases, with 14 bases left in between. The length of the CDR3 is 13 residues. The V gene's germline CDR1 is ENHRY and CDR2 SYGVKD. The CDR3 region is CAVTDWSSYEQYL. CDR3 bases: TGTGCCGTGACCGACTGGAGCTCCTACGAGCAGTACTTA.

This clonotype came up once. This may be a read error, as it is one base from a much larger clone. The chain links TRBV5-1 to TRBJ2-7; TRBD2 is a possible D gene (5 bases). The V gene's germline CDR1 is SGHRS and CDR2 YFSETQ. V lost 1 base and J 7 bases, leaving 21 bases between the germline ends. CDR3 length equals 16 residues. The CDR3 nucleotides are TGCGCCAGCAGCTTGTTGAGTGCACCCCGGACTTGGGAGCAGTACTTC. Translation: CASSLLSAPRTWEQYF.

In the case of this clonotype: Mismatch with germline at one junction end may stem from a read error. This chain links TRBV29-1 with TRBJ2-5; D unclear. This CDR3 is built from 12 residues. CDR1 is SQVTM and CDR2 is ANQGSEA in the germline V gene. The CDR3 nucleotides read TGCAGCGTTGGTCGGCAGCAAGAGATCCAGTATTTC. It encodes CSVGRQQEIQYF. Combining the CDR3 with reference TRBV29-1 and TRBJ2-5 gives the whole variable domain SAVISQKPSRDICQRGTSLTIQCQVDSQVTMMFWYRQQPGQSLTLIATANQGSEATYESGFVIDKFPISRPNLTFSTLTVSNMSPEDSSIYLCSVGRQQEIQYFGPGTRLLVL.

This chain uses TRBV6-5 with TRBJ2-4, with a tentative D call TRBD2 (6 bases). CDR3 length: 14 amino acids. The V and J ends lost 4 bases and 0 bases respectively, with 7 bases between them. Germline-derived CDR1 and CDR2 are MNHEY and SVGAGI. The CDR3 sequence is CASSSGLAKNIQYF. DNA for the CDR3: TGTGCCAGCAGTTCGGGACTAGCCAAAAACATTCAGTACTTC.

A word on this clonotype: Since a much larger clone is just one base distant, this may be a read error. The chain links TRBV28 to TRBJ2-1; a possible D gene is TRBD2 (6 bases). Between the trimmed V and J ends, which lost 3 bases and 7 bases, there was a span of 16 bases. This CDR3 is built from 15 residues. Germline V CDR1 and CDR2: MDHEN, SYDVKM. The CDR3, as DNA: TGTGCCAGCAGTTTGCCGCGAGGGGACTTGAATGAGCAGTTCTTC. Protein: CASSLPRGDLNEQFF.

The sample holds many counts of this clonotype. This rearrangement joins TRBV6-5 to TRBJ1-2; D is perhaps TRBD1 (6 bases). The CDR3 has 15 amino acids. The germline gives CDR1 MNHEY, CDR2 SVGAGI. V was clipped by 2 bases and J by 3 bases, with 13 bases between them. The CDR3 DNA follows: TGTGCCAGCAGTTACGGTGCGGGGGCTGACTATGGCTACACCTTC. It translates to CASSYGAGADYGYTF.

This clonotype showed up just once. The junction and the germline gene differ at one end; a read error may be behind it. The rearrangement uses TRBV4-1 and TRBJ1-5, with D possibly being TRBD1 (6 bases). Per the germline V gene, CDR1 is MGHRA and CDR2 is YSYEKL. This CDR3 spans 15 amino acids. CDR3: CASSQTGQSNQLQHF. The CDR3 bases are TGCGCCAGCAGCCAGACTGGACAGAGCAATCAGCTCCAGCATTTT.

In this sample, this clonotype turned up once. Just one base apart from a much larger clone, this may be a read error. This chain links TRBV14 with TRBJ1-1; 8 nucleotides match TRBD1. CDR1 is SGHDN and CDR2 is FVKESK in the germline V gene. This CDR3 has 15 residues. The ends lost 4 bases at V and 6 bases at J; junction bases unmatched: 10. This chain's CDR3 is CASSLKRTGRSEAFF. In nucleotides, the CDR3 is TGTGCCAGCAGCCTTAAAAGGACAGGGCGGTCTGAAGCTTTCTTT.

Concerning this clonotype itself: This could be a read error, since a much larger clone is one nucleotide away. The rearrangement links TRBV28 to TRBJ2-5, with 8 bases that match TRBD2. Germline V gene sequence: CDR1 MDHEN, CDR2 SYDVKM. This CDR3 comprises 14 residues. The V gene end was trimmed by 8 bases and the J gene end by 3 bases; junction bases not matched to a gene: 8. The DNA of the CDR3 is TGTGCCAGCGGTTCTCTGGGACTAGAAGAGACCCAGTACTTC. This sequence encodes CASGSLGLEETQYF.

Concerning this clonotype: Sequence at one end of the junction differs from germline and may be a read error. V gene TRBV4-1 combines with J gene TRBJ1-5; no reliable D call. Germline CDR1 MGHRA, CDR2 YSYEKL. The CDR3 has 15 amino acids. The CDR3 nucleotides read TGCGCCAACAGCCAGGCAGGCGGGGAAGGTCAGCCCCAGCATTTT. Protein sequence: CANSQAGGEGQPQHF.